This T cell receptor beta chain was identified in a study of OX40 agonist ivuxolimab in advanced cancers. With respect to the entire study: Ivuxolimab was an agonistic, fully human IgG2 monoclonal antibody directed against OX40 (CD134), a costimulatory receptor. The paper reports the monotherapy dose-escalation portion (N of about 50 patients) of the phase I ivuxolimab trial. In the dose-escalation cohort, 70% to 90% of patients were male, and the mean age was approximately 60 years with a range of roughly 20 to 85. Prior anti-PD-1, anti-PD-L1 or anti-CTLA-4 therapy was permitted, and 30% to 45% of dose-escalation patients had received checkpoint inhibitors. Peripheral TCRbeta sequencing was intended to test whether TCR sequence diversity was altered and clonal T-cell expansion was caused by ivuxolimab. Intravenous ivuxolimab was administered to patients every 2 weeks at six dose levels: 0.01, 0.1, 0.3, 1.5, 3 and 10 mg/kg. Partial responses were achieved by three dose-escalation patients, of whom one had hepatocellular carcinoma and two had cutaneous melanoma. Of the 50 to 55 patients in dose escalation, about 20 had hepatocellular carcinoma, about 15 had melanoma, 9 had renal cell carcinoma and 9 had head and neck cancer. The full study reports these points: Which antigens the clonally expanded peripheral T cells were specific for was not determined. After ivuxolimab, expanded clones were on average more numerous among CD8+ T cells than among CD4+ T cells. At doses of 0.1 to 3.0 mg/kg, clonal expansion of both CD4+ and CD8+ T cells in blood was seen between baseline and week 6. In partial responders in the 0.1-3.0 mg/kg groups, normalized peripheral clonal expansion was found to be among the lowest, especially among CD8+ T cells. Low levels of normalized T-cell clonal expansion were also seen in some nonresponding patients.

To sequence the TCRbeta CDR3 region, genomic DNA was isolated from the sorted cells. The immunoSEQ Assay was used for sequencing of TCRbeta CDR3 regions. TCRdb took this table from immuneACCESS and kept in-frame rearrangements with V and J called. Such tables lack part of the clones; where checked against another copy, unresolved V genes explain under half of the gap, and the rest is unexplained. This sample comprises over 55,000 clones, roughly 88% of them detected only once. The ten most abundant clones make up around 1.5% of the sample. The trial excluded patients who had a history of autoimmune disease or were on systemic immunosuppression. Peripheral blood for TCR sequencing was drawn from every dose cohort at baseline, at cycle 4 day 1 and at cycle 7 day 1. Samples came from an open-label, multicenter, first-in-human phase I dose-escalation trial of ivuxolimab. Adults with locally advanced or metastatic melanoma, renal cell carcinoma, hepatocellular carcinoma or head and neck squamous cell carcinoma were enrolled in the trial. Before TCR sequencing, CD4+ and CD8+ T cells were separately sorted from peripheral blood.

Remarks on this clone: Its target antigen remains unknown. Base qualities are not at hand, and no much larger clone is one base apart.

Reading from cysteine to phenylalanine, the CDR3 counts 13 amino acids. The kept DNA is CDR3 alone, 39 bases in frame from the first base. Reading the germline V gene gives CDR1 KGHSH and CDR2 LQKENI. V loses 3 bases, J loses 5 bases, and the germline ends lie 8 bases apart. The source was CD4+ or CD8+ T cells sorted from blood, collected in a trial of the OX40 agonist ivuxolimab. The sequence links TRBV18 to TRBJ1-5; perhaps TRBD1 is the D gene, with 6 bases matching. The sequence came from an adult with an advanced solid tumor such as melanoma, head and neck, liver or kidney cancer. The DNA sequence follows: TGTGCCAGCTCACCCGAGGGGGATCAGCCCCAGCATTTT. Translated, this is CASSPEGDQPQHF.